Following are 3 T cell receptor beta chains from one sample sequenced in a study of blood T cell repertoires in COVID-19. Libraries were prepared by immunoSEQ multiplex PCR; TCRdb keeps only in-frame clonotypes and omits some of them. Seen here are 300,000 to 400,000 clones, around 88% observed once, and the top ten hold about 1.5%. Specimen: peripheral blood. These receptors all stem from a woman aged 25 to 45 with COVID-19, enrolled during active disease.

This clone was observed a single time. V usage is TRBV19 and J usage is TRBJ1-5; possibly TRBD1 for D (6 bases). The CDR3 consists of 13 residues. Germline V gives CDR1 LNHDA, CDR2 SQIVND (reference sequence). V dropped 10 bases and J dropped 1 base, with 11 bases sitting between them. Written as DNA, the CDR3 is TGTGCCACAGGGGAAGTGAGCAATCAGCCCCAGCATTTT. Protein product: CATGEVSNQPQHF.

V gene TRBV30 combines with J gene TRBJ1-4, with D unresolved. Germline CDR1 and CDR2: GTSNPN and SVGIG (reference sequence). V lost 3 bases, J lost 5 bases, and 13 bases lay in between. This CDR3 spans 14 amino acids. DNA of the CDR3: TGTGCCTGGAGCCACCGTGGAGGAAATGAAAAACTGTTTTTT. Amino acids: CAWSHRGGNEKLFF.

The chain links TRBV7-2 to TRBJ2-2, with TRBD2 matching over 10 bases. Germline V CDR1 and CDR2: SGHTA, FQGNSA. Germline trimming cut 0 bases from V and 6 bases from J; bases unmatched to any gene: 4. The CDR3 has 16 amino acids. DNA for the CDR3: TGTGCCAGCAGCTTAGCTGGGGGGACTAGCGCCGGGGAGCTGTTTTTT. This translates into CASSLAGGTSAGELFF.